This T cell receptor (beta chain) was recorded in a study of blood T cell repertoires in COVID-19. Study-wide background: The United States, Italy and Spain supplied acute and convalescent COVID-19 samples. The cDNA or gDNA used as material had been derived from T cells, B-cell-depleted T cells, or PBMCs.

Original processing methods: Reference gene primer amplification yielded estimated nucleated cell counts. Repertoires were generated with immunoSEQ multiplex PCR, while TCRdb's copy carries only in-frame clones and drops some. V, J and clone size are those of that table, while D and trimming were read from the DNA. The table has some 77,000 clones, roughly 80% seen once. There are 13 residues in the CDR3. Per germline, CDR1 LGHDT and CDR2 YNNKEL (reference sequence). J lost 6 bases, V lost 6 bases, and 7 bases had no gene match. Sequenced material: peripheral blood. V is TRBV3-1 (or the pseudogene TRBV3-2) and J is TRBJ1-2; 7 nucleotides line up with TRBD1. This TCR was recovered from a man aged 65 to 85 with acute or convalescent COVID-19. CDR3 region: CASRSTGEDGYTF. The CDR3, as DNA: TGTGCCAGCAGGTCAACAGGGGAGGATGGCTACACCTTC.